This paragraph covers one T cell receptor beta chain sequence. The CDR3 covers 17 residues. Germline assignment: CDR1 LGHNA and CDR2 YSLEER. V lost 1 base, J lost 4 bases, and 10 bases stayed unmatched. Original processing notes: Scientists estimated how many nucleated cells there were by amplifying reference gene primers. Profiling relied on immunoSEQ multiplex PCR, and the TCRdb table lists in-frame clones only, not all of them. V, J and clone size are taken as reported in that table, and D and trimming were inferred from the DNA itself. Among roughly 140,000 clones, 84% were seen once, and the ten largest hold around 9.6%. This entry belongs to a study of blood T cell repertoires in COVID-19. In the study overall: Samples of COVID-19 (acute and convalescent) were obtained from the United States, Italy and Spain. PBMCs, B-cell-depleted T cells, or T cells provided the cDNA or gDNA that made up the material.

The genes are TRBV4-3 and TRBJ2-1; 7 nucleotides agree with TRBD1. The TCR comes from a man aged 60-69 years with active or convalescent COVID-19. The material sequenced was peripheral blood. CDR3 protein: CASSQVPRTGDYNEQFF. The CDR3 region has the DNA TGCGCCAGCAGCCAAGTCCCGAGGACAGGAGATTACAATGAGCAGTTCTTC.